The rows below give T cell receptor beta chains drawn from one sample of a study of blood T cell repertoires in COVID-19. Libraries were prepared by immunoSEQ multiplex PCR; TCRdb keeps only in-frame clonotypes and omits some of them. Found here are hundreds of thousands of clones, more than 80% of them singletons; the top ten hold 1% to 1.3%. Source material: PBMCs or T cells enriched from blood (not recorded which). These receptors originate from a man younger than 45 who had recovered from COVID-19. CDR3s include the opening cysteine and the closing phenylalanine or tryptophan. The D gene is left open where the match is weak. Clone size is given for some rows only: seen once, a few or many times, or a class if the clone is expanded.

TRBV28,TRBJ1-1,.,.,TGTGCCTCGCAGGAACGGACTGAAGCTTTCTTT,CASQERTEAFF
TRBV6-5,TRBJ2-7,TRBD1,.,TGTGCCAGCAGCTGGCGGACAGGGGGAACCTACGAGCAGTACTTC,CASSWRTGGTYEQYF
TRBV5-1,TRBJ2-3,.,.,TGCGCCAGCAGCTTGGCCCAGGACACAGATACGCAGTATTTT,CASSLAQDTDTQYF
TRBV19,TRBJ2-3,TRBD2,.,TGTGCCAGTAGTAGATTCGTAGCGGGAGGAACAGATACGCAGTATTTT,CASSRFVAGGTDTQYF
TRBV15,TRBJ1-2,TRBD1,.,TGTGCCACCAGCAGGGGACAGGGGGCCTTCTATGGCTACACCTTC,CATSRGQGAFYGYTF
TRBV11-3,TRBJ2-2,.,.,TGTGCCAGCAGCCGATTCCACTCCGGGGAGCTGTTTTTT,CASSRFHSGELFF
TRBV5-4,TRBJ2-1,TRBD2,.,TGTGCCAGCAGCTTGGGAGCGGGAGGGCCGGAGAATGAGCAGTTCTTC,CASSLGAGGPENEQFF
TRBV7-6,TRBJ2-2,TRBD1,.,TGTGCCAGCAGCACGGGACAGGGGGCGCGGGGCACCGGGGAGCTGTTTTTT,CASSTGQGARGTGELFF
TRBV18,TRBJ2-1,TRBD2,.,TGTGCCAGCTCACCACCGGTTTTAGGGACTACGACCAATGAGCAGTTCTTC,CASSPPVLGTTTNEQFF
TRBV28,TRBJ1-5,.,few,TGTGCCAGCAGTAAAAGTTTGGGAGATCAGCCCCAGCATTTT,CASSKSLGDQPQHF
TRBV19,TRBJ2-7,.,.,TGTGCCAGTAGTCCACTCCAGGGGCCCTACGAGCAGTACTTC,CASSPLQGPYEQYF
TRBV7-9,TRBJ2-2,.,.,TGTGCCAGCAGCCCAAGGGGCACCGGGGAGCTGTTTTTT,CASSPRGTGELFF
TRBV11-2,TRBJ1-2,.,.,TGTGCCAGCAGCCGACATGGAGGGGAGGGAGGTGGTGGCTACACCTTC,CASSRHGGEGGGGYTF
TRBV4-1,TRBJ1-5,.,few,TGCGCCAGCAGCCCCCGCAGGGAAAATCAGCCCCAGCATTTT,CASSPRRENQPQHF
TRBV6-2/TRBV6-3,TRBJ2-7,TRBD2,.,TGTGCCAGCAGTTTCTCCGCCGGGACTAGCCGCATTCGCTACGAGCAGTACTTC,CASSFSAGTSRIRYEQYF
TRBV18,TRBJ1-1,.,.,TGTGCCAGCTCACCACTTGCAGGTGAGAACACTGAAGCTTTCTTT,CASSPLAGENTEAFF
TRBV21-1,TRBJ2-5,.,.,TGTGCCAGCAGCACTCTACTTGTGACTAGCGGGGACCAAGAGACCCAGTACTTC,CASSTLLVTSGDQETQYF
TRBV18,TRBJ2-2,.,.,TGTGCCAGCTCACCATCTGCGAACAGGGTCGCGAACACCGGGGAGCTGTTTTTT,CASSPSANRVANTGELFF
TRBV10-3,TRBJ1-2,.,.,TGTGCCATCAGTGACGCAGCAGGGAGGCGGTATGGCTACACCTTC,CAISDAAGRRYGYTF
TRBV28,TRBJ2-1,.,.,TGTGCCAGCAGTCCCCTATCGGCGGGAATTTCCCACAATGAGCAGTTCTTC,CASSPLSAGISHNEQFF
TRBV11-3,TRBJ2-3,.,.,TGTGCCAGCAGCTGGACTCTGGGAGATACGCAGTATTTT,CASSWTLGDTQYF
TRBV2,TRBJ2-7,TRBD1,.,TGTGCCAGCAGTGGGACAGGGTTCACCTACGAGCAGTACTTC,CASSGTGFTYEQYF
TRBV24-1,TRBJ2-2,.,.,TGTGCCACCAGTGACCTACAGGGAAGCACCGGGGAGCTGTTTTTT,CATSDLQGSTGELFF
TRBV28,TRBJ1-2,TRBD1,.,TGTGCCAGCAGTACGACAGGGACGGTCCATGGCTACACCTTC,CASSTTGTVHGYTF
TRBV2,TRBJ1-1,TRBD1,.,TGTGCCAGCGAGGACAGGGGGCGCGAAAACACTGAAGCTTTCTTT,CASEDRGRENTEAFF
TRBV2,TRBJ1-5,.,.,TGTGCCAGCAGTGAAAGGACTTCAAGCAATCAGCCCCAGCATTTT,CASSERTSSNQPQHF
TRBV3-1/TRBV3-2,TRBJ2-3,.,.,TGTGCCAGCAGCCAAGAGCGCGGACTCCGGGTGGTCACAGATACGCAGTATTTT,CASSQERGLRVVTDTQYF
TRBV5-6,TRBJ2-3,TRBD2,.,TGTGCCAGCAGCTTGCTGGTTCGACTAGCGGGGACCGGCAGGGATTTT,CASSLLVRLAGTGRDF
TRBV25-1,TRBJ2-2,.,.,TGTGCCAGCAGTATGTTCGGGGGCACCGGGGAGCTGTTTTTT,CASSMFGGTGELFF
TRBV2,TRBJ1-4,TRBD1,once,TGTGCCAGCAGTGGAACAGGGGTGTCTAATGAAAAACTGTTTTTT,CASSGTGVSNEKLFF
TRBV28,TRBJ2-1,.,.,TGTGCCAGCAGTCTTCCCCACAATGAGCAGTTCTTC,CASSLPHNEQFF
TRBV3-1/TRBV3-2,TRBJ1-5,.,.,TGTGCCAGCAGCCAATCGACCGGGACTCAGCATTTT,CASSQSTGTQHF
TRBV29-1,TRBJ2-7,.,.,TGCAGCGTGGCCCATAGGGGACAATACGAGCAGTACTTC,CSVAHRGQYEQYF
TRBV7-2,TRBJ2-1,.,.,TGTGCCAGCAGCTACCCCTCAGTGTACCAGGGACATTACAATGAGCAGTTCTTC,CASSYPSVYQGHYNEQFF
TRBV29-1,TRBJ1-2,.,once,TGCAGCGTTGTTGTTTTGTTGGGACTCGGCTACACCTTC,CSVVVLLGLGYTF
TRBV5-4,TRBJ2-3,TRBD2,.,TGTGCCAGCAGCTTGAGCGGGGGGGGGAGCACAGATACGCAGTATTTT,CASSLSGGGSTDTQYF
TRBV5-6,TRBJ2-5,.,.,TGTGCCAGCAGCTCGTGGGGGCTAGAGACCCAGTACTTC,CASSSWGLETQYF
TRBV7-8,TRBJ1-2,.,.,TGTGCCAGCACCCCAGGAGGAACACTATATGGCTACACCTTC,CASTPGGTLYGYTF
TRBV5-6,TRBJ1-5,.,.,TGTGCCAGCGGAAACCGCGGGAGCAATCAGCCCCAGCATTTT,CASGNRGSNQPQHF
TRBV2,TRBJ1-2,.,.,TGTGCCAGCAGTGTTAAAGCGAACTATGGCTACACCTTC,CASSVKANYGYTF
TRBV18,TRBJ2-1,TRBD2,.,TGTGCCAGCTCACCAGCAACCGGGAGGATCGACAATGAGCAGTTCTTC,CASSPATGRIDNEQFF
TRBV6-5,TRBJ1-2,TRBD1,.,TGTGCCAGCAGTCAGTATAACATGGACAGGGTTGACTACACCTTC,CASSQYNMDRVDYTF
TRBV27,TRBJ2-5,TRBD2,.,TGTGCCAGCAGTGGGGTAGCGGGAGGGGAAGAGACCCAGTACTTC,CASSGVAGGEETQYF
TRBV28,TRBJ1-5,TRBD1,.,TGTGCCAGCATCCCAGGGACAGGGCTAGGGAATCAGTCCCAGCATTTT,CASIPGTGLGNQSQHF
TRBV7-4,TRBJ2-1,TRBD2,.,TGTGCCAGCAGCTCGCCCCCTCCTAGCGGGAGTTACAATGAGCAGTTCTTC,CASSSPPPSGSYNEQFF
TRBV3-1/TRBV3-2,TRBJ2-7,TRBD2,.,TGTGCCAGCAGCCAAGGGCTAGCGGGAGGCCACGAGCAGTACTTC,CASSQGLAGGHEQYF
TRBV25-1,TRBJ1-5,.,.,TGTGCCAGCAGGCGCGGAAATCAGCCCCAGCATTTT,CASRRGNQPQHF
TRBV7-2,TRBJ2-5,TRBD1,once,TGTGCCAGCAGCTTTAACAGGGGGCAGGAGACCCAGTACTTC,CASSFNRGQETQYF
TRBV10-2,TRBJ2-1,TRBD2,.,TGCGCCAGTAGCGGGAGAGGTGCCAATGAGCAGTTCTTC,CASSGRGANEQFF
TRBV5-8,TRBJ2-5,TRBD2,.,TGTGCCAGCAGCTTGGCCCTAGCGGGAGAGACCCAGTACTTC,CASSLALAGETQYF
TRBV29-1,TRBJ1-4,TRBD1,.,TGCAGCGTGGGGGGACAGGAGGTTGAAAAACTGTTTTTT,CSVGGQEVEKLFF
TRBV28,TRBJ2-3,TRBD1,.,TGTGCCAGCAGTTTAGAGGAAACCGGGACAGTTAATGGGGATACGCAGTATTTT,CASSLEETGTVNGDTQYF
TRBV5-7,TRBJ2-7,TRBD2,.,TGTGCCAGCAGCTTGGCCTTAGCGGGAGGCTCCTACGAGCAGTACTTC,CASSLALAGGSYEQYF
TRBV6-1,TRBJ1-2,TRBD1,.,TGTGCCAGCAGTGAACAACAGGGGTACGGCTACACCTTC,CASSEQQGYGYTF
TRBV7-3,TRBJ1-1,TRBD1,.,TGTGCCAGCAGCGAGGGGGCGCGGACTGAAGCTTTCTTT,CASSEGARTEAFF